What follows describes a single TCR beta chain. CDR3 length: 14 residues. Germline assignment: CDR1 SGHDN and CDR2 FVKESK. V lost 4 bases and J lost 6, with 13 bases in between. Reverse transcription of roughly 0.45 to 1 ug RNA used random hexamers. An immunoSEQ multiplex PCR generated amplified TCR beta CDR3 products spanning 54 Vbeta and 13 Jbeta. In TCRdb, the immunoSEQ multiplex PCR reads were re-called with MiXCR into one record per CDR3 protein. The table has 150,000 to 200,000 distinct CDR3 sequences, approximately 95% seen once. CD8+ and CD4+ T cells circulating in blood were sequenced for TCR beta. Purification of the CD8+ and CD4+ T cells relied on negative isolation, and TEMRA cells underwent FACS enrichment. The sample belongs to a study of CD8 T cells in Susac syndrome.

This chain links TRBV14 with TRBJ2-1; D gene unclear. Sequenced material: CD4+ T cells from PBMCs. This clonotype originated in a human donor with Susac syndrome. CDR3 sequence reads: CASSLGTWVNEQFF. Here the CDR3 DNA reads TGTGCCAGCAGCCTGGGAACGTGGGTCAATGAGCAGTTCTTC.